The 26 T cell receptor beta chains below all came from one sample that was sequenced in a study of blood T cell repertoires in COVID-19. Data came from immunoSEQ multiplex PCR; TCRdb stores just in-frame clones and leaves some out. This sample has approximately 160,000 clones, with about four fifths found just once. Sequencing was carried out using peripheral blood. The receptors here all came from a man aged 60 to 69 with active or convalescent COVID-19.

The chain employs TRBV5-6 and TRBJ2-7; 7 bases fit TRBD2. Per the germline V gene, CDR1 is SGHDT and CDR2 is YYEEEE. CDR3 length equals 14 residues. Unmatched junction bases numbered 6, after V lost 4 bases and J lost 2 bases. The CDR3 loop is CASSPGEGTYEQYF. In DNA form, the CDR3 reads TGTGCCAGCAGCCCGGGGGAGGGCACCTACGAGCAGTACTTC.

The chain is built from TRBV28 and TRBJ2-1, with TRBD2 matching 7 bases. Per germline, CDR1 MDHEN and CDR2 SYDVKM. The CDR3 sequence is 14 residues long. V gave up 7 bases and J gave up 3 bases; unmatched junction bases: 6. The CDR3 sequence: CASTSGGSYNEQFF. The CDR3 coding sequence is TGTGCCAGCACCTCTGGCGGGAGCTACAATGAGCAGTTCTTC.

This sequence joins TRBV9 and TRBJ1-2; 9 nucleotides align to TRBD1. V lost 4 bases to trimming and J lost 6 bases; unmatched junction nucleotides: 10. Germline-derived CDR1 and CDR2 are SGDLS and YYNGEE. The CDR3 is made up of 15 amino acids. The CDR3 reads CASSTLDRGRDGYTF. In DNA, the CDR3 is TGTGCCAGCAGCACCCTGGACAGGGGTAGAGATGGCTACACCTTC.

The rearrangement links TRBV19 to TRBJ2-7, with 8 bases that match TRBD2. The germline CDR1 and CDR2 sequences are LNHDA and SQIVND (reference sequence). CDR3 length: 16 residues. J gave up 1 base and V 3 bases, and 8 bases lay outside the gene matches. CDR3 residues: CASSITSGSLSYEQYF. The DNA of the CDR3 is TGTGCCAGTAGTATTACCAGCGGGAGTCTGTCCTACGAGCAGTACTTC.

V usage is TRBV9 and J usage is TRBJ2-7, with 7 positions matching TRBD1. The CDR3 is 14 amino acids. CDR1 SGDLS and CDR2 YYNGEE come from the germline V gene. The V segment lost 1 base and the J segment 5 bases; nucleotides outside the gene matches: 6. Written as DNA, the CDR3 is TGTGCCAGCAGCGTAAATAACAGGGGTGACGAGCAGTACTTC. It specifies CASSVNNRGDEQYF. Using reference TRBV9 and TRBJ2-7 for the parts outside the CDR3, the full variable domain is DSGVTQTPKHLITATGQRVTLRCSPRSGDLSVYWYQQSLDQGLQFLIQYYNGEERAKGNILERFSAQQFPDLHSELNLSSLELGDSALYFCASSVNNRGDEQYFGPGTRLTVT.

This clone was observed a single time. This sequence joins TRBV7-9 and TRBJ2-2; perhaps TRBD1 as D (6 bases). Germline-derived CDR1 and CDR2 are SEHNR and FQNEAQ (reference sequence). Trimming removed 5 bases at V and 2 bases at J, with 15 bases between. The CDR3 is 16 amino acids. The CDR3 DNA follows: TGTGCCAGCAGCCCCTTACGGACAGCAAACACCGGGGAGCTGTTTTTT. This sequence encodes CASSPLRTANTGELFF. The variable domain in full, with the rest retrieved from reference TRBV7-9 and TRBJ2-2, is DTGVSQNPRHKITKRGQNVTFRCDPISEHNRLYWYRQTLGQGPEFLTYFQNEAQLEKSRLLSDRFSAERPKGSFSTLEIQRTEQGDSAMYLCASSPLRTANTGELFFGEGSRLTVL.

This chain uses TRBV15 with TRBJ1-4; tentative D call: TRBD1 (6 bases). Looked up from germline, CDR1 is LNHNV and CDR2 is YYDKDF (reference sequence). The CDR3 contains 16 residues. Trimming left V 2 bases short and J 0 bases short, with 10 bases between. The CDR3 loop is CATSRSTGTTNEKLFF. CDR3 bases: TGTGCCACCAGCAGATCCACAGGGACAACTAATGAAAAACTGTTTTTT. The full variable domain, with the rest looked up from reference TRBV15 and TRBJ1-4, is DAMVIQNPRYQVTQFGKPVTLSCSQTLNHNVMYWYQQKSSQAPKLLFHYYDKDFNNEADTPDNFQSRRPNTSFCFLDIRSPGLGDTAMYLCATSRSTGTTNEKLFFGSGTQLSVL.

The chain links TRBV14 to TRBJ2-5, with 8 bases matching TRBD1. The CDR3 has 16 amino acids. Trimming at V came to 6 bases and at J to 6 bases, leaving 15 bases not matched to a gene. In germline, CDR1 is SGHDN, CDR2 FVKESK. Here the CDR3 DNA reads TGTGCCAGCAGTTCGATTCCCGGGACAGGTAGCCAGACCCAGTACTTC. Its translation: CASSSIPGTGSQTQYF.

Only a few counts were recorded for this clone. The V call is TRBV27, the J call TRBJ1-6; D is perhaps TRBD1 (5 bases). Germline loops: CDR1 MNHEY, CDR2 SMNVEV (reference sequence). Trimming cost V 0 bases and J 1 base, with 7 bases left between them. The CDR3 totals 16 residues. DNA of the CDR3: TGTGCCAGCAGTTTATCGGGGGGATCCTATAATTCACCCCTCCACTTT. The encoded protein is CASSLSGGSYNSPLHF.

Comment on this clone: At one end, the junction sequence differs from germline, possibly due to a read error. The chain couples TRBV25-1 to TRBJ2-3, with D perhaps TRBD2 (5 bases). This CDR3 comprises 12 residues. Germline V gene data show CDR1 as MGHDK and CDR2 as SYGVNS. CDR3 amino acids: CASSESQTIASF. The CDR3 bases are TGTGCCAGCAGTGAATCCCAGACTATCGCCTCCTTT.

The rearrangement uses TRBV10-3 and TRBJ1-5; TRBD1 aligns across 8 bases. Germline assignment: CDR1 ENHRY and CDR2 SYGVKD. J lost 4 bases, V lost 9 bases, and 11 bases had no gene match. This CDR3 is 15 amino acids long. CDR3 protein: CAIGGGQEPNQPQHF. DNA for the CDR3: TGTGCCATTGGGGGGGGACAGGAGCCTAATCAGCCCCAGCATTTT.

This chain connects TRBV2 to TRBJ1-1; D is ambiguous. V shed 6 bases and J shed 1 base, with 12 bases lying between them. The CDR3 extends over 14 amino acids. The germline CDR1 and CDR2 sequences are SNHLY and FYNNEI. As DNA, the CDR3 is TGTGCCAGCAGGCGGGTCGAGGGGAACACTGAAGCTTTCTTT. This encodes CASRRVEGNTEAFF.

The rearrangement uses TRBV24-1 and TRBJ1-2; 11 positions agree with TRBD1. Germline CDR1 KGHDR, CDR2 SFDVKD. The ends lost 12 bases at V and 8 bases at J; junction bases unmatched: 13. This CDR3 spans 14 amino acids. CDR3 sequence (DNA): TGTGCCCCAACCGGGACAGGGGGTCTTCTAGGCTACACCTTC. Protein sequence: CAPTGTGGLLGYTF.

CDR3 nucleotides: TGTGCCAGCAGCGAAGACGGGGGGTCGTCCTATGGCTACACCTTC. It translates to CASSEDGGSSYGYTF. V is TRBV7-3 and J is TRBJ1-2, with TRBD1 as a possible D gene (5 bases). The V end lost 5 bases, the J end lost 4 bases, and 17 bases lay between the germline ends. The CDR3 spans 15 residues. CDR1 SGHTA and CDR2 FQGTGA come from the germline V gene.

The CDR3 protein is CASSTFRTPQETQYF. CDR3 nucleotide sequence: TGTGCCAGCAGCACCTTTCGGACACCCCAAGAGACCCAGTACTTC. The chain is built from TRBV9 and TRBJ2-5; possible D gene TRBD1, 5 bases. The CDR3 runs 15 residues. The germline CDR1 and CDR2 sequences are SGDLS and YYNGEE. V was pared by 4 bases and J by 1 base, with 14 bases between.

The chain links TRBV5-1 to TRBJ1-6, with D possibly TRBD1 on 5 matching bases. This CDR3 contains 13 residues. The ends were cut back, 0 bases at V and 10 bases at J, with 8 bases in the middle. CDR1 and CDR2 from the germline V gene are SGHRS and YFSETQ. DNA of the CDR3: TGCGCCAGCAGCTTGGCAGGGCAATCACCCCTCCACTTT. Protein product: CASSLAGQSPLHF.

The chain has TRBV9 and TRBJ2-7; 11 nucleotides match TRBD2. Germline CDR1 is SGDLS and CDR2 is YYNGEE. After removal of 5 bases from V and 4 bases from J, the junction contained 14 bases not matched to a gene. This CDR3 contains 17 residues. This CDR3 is CASSSSSGTSGIYEQYF. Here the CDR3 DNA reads TGTGCCAGCAGTTCATCATCCGGGACTAGCGGCATTTACGAGCAGTACTTC.

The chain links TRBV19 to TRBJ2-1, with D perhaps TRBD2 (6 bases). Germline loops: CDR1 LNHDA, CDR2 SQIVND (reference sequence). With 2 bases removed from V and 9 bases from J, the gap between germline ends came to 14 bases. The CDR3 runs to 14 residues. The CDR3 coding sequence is TGTGCCAGTAGTATACCACCCGTCGGGAGTGAGCAGTTCTTC. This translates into CASSIPPVGSEQFF.

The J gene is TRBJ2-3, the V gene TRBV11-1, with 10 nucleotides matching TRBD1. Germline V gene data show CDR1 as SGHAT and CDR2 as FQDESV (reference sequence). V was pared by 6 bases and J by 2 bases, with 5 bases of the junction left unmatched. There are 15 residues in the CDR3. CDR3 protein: CASSRGQGSTDTQYF. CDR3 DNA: TGTGCCAGCAGTCGGGGACAGGGGTCCACAGATACGCAGTATTTT.

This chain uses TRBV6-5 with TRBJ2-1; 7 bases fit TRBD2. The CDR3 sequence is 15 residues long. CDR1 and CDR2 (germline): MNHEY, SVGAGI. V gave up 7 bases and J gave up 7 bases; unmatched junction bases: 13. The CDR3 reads CASNSGGSDGNEQFF. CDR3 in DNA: TGTGCCAGCAACTCAGGCGGGAGCGATGGGAATGAGCAGTTCTTC.

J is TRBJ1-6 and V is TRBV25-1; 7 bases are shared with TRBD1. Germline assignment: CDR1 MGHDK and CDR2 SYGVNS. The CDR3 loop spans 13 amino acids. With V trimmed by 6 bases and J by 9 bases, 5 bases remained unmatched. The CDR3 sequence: CASRGTVGSPLHF. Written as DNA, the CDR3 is TGTGCCAGCAGAGGGACAGTGGGTTCACCCCTCCACTTT.

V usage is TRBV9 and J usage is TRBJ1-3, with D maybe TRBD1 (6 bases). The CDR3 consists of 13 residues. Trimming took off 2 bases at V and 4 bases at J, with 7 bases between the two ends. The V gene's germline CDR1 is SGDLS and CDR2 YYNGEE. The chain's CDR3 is CASSVQGGNTIYF. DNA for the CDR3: TGTGCCAGCAGCGTTCAGGGGGGAAACACCATATATTTT.

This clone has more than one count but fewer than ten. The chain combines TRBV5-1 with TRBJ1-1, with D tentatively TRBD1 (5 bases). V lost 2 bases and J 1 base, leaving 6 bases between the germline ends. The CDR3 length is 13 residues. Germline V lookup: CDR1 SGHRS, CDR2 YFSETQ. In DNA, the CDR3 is TGCGCCAGCAGCTTTGACAGGAACACTGAAGCTTTCTTT. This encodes CASSFDRNTEAFF.

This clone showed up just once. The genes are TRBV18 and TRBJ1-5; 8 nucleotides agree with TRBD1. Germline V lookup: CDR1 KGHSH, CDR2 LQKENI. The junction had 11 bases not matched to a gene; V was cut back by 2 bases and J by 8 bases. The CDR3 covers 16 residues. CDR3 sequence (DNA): TGTGCCAGCTCACCATACCTAGAGACAGGGGAAAAGCCCCAGCATTTT. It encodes CASSPYLETGEKPQHF. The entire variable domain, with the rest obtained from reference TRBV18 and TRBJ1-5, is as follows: NAGVMQNPRHLVRRRGQEARLRCSPMKGHSHVYWYRQLPEEGLKFMVYLQKENIIDESGMPKERFSAEFPKEGPSILRIQQVVRGDSAAYFCASSPYLETGEKPQHFGDGTRLSIL.

The chain's CDR3 is CASSHGTGGYSNQPQHF. CDR3 bases: TGTGCCAGCAGCCACGGGACAGGGGGATATAGCAATCAGCCCCAGCATTTT. V gene TRBV5-6 combines with J gene TRBJ1-5, with 11 bases matching TRBD1. CDR1 and CDR2 from the germline V gene are SGHDT and YYEEEE. V gave up 4 bases and J gave up 0 bases; unmatched junction bases: 6. This CDR3 has 17 residues.

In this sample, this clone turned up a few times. The CDR3 reads CAMPGLMPDTQYF. The DNA of the CDR3 is TGTGCCATGCCGGGACTCATGCCAGATACGCAGTATTTT. V gene TRBV2 combines with J gene TRBJ2-3; D is possibly TRBD2 (6 bases). In germline, CDR1 is SNHLY, CDR2 FYNNEI. The CDR3 has 13 residues. V dropped 10 bases and J dropped 4 bases, with 15 bases sitting between them.